A selection of T cell receptor beta chains follows, all from one sample in a study of blood T cell repertoires in COVID-19. Sequencing was performed with immunoSEQ multiplex PCR; in TCRdb, only in-frame clones are kept and a portion is missing. The top ten hold around 2% of the sample, which has some 250,000 clones, approximately 85% seen once. Sequenced input: PBMCs or T cells enriched from blood (not recorded which). The receptors here all came from a woman in her fifties or sixties who had recovered from COVID-19. Both conserved end residues are part of each CDR3. D genes are given only for firm matches. Rows may omit the clone size; those that give it use once, few, many or a size class.

CDR3	DNA	size	D	V	J
CAWKRGPSTGELFF	TGTGCCTGGAAGAGGGGGCCGAGCACCGGGGAGCTGTTTTTT	-	TRBD1	TRBV30	TRBJ2-2
CASSRGPGTDTQYF	TGTGCCAGCAGCAGGGGCCCGGGCACAGATACGCAGTATTTT	once	-	TRBV5-5	TRBJ2-3
CASSFGRQPQHF	TGTGCCAGCAGTTTCGGGAGACAGCCCCAGCATTTT	many	-	TRBV28	TRBJ1-5
CASSLNRGPNEKLFF	TGCGCCAGCAGCCTGAACAGGGGCCCTAATGAAAAACTGTTTTTT	-	TRBD1	TRBV5-1	TRBJ1-4
CASTPEGTSGSGELFF	TGTGCCAGCACCCCCGAGGGGACTAGCGGGAGCGGGGAGCTGTTTTTT	-	TRBD2	TRBV4-2	TRBJ2-2
CATSGRGDTEAFF	TGTGCCACCAGCGGGCGGGGAGACACTGAAGCTTTCTTT	-	-	TRBV15	TRBJ1-1
CASSPPTATDEQFF	TGTGCCAGCTCACCTCCGACAGCGACTGATGAGCAGTTCTTC	few	-	TRBV18	TRBJ2-1
CASSLGLAGMTDTQYF	TGCGCCAGCAGCCTTGGACTAGCGGGAATGACAGATACGCAGTATTTT	-	TRBD2	TRBV5-1	TRBJ2-3
CSVWWWKSGRFGAGSADTQYF	TGCAGCGTTTGGTGGTGGAAGAGCGGGCGTTTCGGTGCTGGTTCGGCAGATACGCAGTATTTT	once	-	TRBV29-1	TRBJ2-3
CASSLQGLGEKLFF	TGCGCCAGCAGCTTGCAGGGCCTAGGAGAAAAACTGTTTTTT	-	-	TRBV5-1	TRBJ1-4
CASTPAGGMNEQFF	TGTGCCAGCACCCCGGCTGGGGGCATGAATGAGCAGTTCTTC	-	-	TRBV28	TRBJ2-1
CASSQDPTSGYNEQFF	TGTGCCAGCAGCCAAGATCCGACTAGCGGTTACAATGAGCAGTTCTTC	-	TRBD2	TRBV4-2	TRBJ2-1
CASGRAGANEQFF	TGTGCCAGTGGTCGAGCGGGAGCGAATGAGCAGTTCTTC	-	TRBD2	TRBV19	TRBJ2-1
CATNNRYNYGYTF	TGTGCCACCAACAACAGATATAACTATGGCTACACCTTC	-	-	TRBV6-5	TRBJ1-2
CASSLGLAATITWQFF	TGCGCCAGCAGCTTGGGACTAGCGGCCACCATTACTTGGCAGTTCTTC	-	TRBD2	TRBV5-1	TRBJ2-1
CASSFGYQETQYF	TGTGCCAGCAGCTTTGGCTACCAAGAGACCCAGTACTTC	-	-	TRBV5-4	TRBJ2-5
CASSPGTGYEQYF	TGTGCCAGCAGCCCCGGGACAGGCTACGAGCAGTACTTC	-	TRBD1	TRBV14	TRBJ2-7
CASSLRDSRFGQPQHF	TGTGCCAGCTCGCTCCGGGACAGTCGCTTCGGTCAGCCCCAGCATTTT	-	TRBD1	TRBV18	TRBJ1-5
CASSLPERNTGEQYF	TGTGCCAGCAGTTTACCGGAAAGGAACACGGGCGAGCAGTACTTC	-	-	TRBV28	TRBJ2-7
CSVAQIVNTEAFF	TGCAGCGTTGCACAGATCGTGAACACTGAAGCTTTCTTT	-	-	TRBV29-1	TRBJ1-1
CASSFLAGGRVDTQYF	TGTGCCAGCAGTTTCTTAGCGGGAGGGAGGGTAGATACGCAGTATTTT	-	TRBD2	TRBV28	TRBJ2-3
CASSQDRLALYEQYF	TGCGCCAGCAGCCAAGATCGGCTAGCGCTATACGAGCAGTACTTC	once	-	TRBV4-1	TRBJ2-7
CAWSVIINEKLFF	TGTGCCTGGAGTGTAATAATTAATGAAAAACTGTTTTTT	-	-	TRBV30	TRBJ1-4
CASGPATSTGELFF	TGTGCCAGTGGGCCCGCCACTAGCACCGGGGAGCTGTTTTTT	once	-	TRBV19	TRBJ2-2
CASSLGQDRPQHF	TGTGCCAGCAGCTTAGGACAGGATCGGCCCCAGCATTTT	-	-	TRBV7-2	TRBJ1-5
CASSPDSSGNTIYF	TGTGCCAGCAGCCCCGACTCCTCTGGAAACACCATATATTTT	-	-	TRBV3-1/TRBV3-2	TRBJ1-3
CASAGLRQETQYF	TGTGCCAGCGCAGGGCTTCGGCAGGAGACCCAGTACTTC	-	-	TRBV27	TRBJ2-5
CASSQRLSGLAGGPTDTQYF	TGTGCCAGCAGCCAAAGACTCTCAGGACTAGCGGGAGGGCCCACAGATACGCAGTATTTT	-	TRBD2	TRBV3-1/TRBV3-2	TRBJ2-3
CASSYFGEGADTQYF	TGTGCCAGCAGTTACTTTGGAGAGGGTGCAGATACGCAGTATTTT	-	-	TRBV6-5	TRBJ2-3
CASSLGAHPQPQHF	TGTGCCAGCAGTTTAGGGGCCCACCCACAGCCCCAGCATTTT	few	-	TRBV27	TRBJ1-5
CASSLKLVGNEQFF	TGTGCCAGCAGTTTAAAGCTAGTTGGCAATGAGCAGTTCTTC	-	-	TRBV28	TRBJ2-1
CASMRGLAGDEQYF	TGTGCCAGCATGAGGGGACTAGCGGGAGACGAGCAGTACTTC	-	TRBD2	TRBV2	TRBJ2-7
CASSTLDRGSHHTGELFF	TGTGCCAGCTCTACCCTTGACAGGGGGTCACATCACACCGGGGAGCTGTTTTTT	-	TRBD1	TRBV18	TRBJ2-2
CASSLPGYNEQFF	TGTGCCAGCAGTTTACCGGGATACAATGAGCAGTTCTTC	-	-	TRBV27	TRBJ2-1
CASSSRTEQPQHF	TGTGCCAGCAGCTCTCGGACTGAACAGCCCCAGCATTTT	-	-	TRBV7-8	TRBJ1-5
CASSSQGIHTDTQYF	TGTGCCAGCAGCTCTCAGGGCATACACACAGATACGCAGTATTTT	-	-	TRBV2	TRBJ2-3
CASSYSSVQETQYF	TGTGCCAGCAGTTACTCATCCGTCCAAGAGACCCAGTACTTC	-	-	TRBV6-5	TRBJ2-5
CASSYSGQGINYGYTF	TGTGCCAGCAGTTACTCCGGACAGGGTATCAACTATGGCTACACCTTC	-	TRBD1	TRBV6-5	TRBJ1-2
CASSLAVGDTQYF	TGTGCCAGCAGCCTAGCAGTTGGAGATACGCAGTATTTT	-	-	TRBV9	TRBJ2-3
CASSLGSGVDEQYF	TGTGCCAGCAGCTTGGGGTCGGGGGTCGACGAGCAGTACTTC	once	-	TRBV5-4	TRBJ2-7
CASSQDSKYNEQFF	TGTGCCAGCAGCCAAGATTCTAAATACAATGAGCAGTTCTTC	-	-	TRBV3-1/TRBV3-2	TRBJ2-1
CASSQEGLGPGELFF	TGCGCCAGCAGCCAAGAAGGCTTGGGCCCCGGGGAGCTGTTTTTT	-	-	TRBV4-1	TRBJ2-2
CASSVRPTSGSSGELFF	TGTGCCAGCAGCGTCCGGCCTACTAGCGGGAGTAGCGGGGAGCTGTTTTTT	-	TRBD2	TRBV9	TRBJ2-2
CASSPTGNMNTEAFF	TGCGCCAGCAGCCCGACAGGGAACATGAACACTGAAGCTTTCTTT	-	TRBD1	TRBV5-1	TRBJ1-1
CASSPPGLAGLEQFF	TGTGCCAGCTCACCACCGGGACTAGCGGGACTTGAGCAGTTCTTC	-	TRBD2	TRBV18	TRBJ2-1
CASSQPLTGGLNEQFF	TGTGCCAGCAGCCAACCCCTGACAGGGGGCTTGAATGAGCAGTTCTTC	-	TRBD1	TRBV3-1/TRBV3-2	TRBJ2-1
CASSEMVGDGQPQHF	TGTGCCAGCAGTGAGATGGTAGGGGATGGTCAGCCCCAGCATTTT	-	-	TRBV2	TRBJ1-5
CASSFQRNQPQHF	TGTGCCAGCAGTTTCCAGAGGAATCAGCCCCAGCATTTT	-	-	TRBV28	TRBJ1-5
CASTRTGAALHEAFF	TGTGCCAGCACCCGGACAGGGGCCGCTCTCCATGAAGCTTTCTTT	-	TRBD1	TRBV3-1/TRBV3-2	TRBJ1-1
CASSLSLRVGSPLHF	TGTGCCAGCAGTTTATCCCTGAGGGTTGGTTCACCCCTCCACTTT	-	-	TRBV27	TRBJ1-6